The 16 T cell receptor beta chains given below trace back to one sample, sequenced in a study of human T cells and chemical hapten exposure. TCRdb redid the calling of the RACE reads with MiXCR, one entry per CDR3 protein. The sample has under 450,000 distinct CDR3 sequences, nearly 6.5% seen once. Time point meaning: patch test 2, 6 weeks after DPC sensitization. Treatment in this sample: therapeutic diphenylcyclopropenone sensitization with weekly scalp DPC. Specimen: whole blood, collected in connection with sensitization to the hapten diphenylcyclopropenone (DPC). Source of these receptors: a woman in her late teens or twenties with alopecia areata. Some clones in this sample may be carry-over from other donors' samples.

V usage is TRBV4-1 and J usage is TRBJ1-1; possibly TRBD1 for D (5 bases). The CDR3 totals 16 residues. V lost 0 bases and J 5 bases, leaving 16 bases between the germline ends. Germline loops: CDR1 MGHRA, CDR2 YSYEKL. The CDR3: CASSQDLPSGGTEAFF. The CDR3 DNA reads TGCGCCAGCAGCCAAGATCTCCCTTCCGGGGGTACTGAAGCTTTCTTT.

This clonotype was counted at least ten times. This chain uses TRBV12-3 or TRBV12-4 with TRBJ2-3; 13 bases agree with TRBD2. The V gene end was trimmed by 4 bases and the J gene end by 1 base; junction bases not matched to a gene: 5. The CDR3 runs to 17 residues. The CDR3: CASSWTSGGLGTDTQYF. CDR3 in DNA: TGTGCCAGCAGTTGGACTAGCGGGGGTTTGGGCACAGATACGCAGTATTTT.

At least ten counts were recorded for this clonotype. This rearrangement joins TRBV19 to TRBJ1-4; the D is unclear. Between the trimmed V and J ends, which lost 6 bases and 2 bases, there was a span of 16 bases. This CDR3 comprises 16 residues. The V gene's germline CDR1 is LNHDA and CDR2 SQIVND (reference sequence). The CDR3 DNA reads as TGTGCCAGTAGGACAAGGGTGGCCTCGACTAATGAAAAACTGTTTTTT. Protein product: CASRTRVASTNEKLFF.

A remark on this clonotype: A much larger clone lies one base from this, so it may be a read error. In nucleotides, the CDR3 is TGTGCCAGCGGTTCCTGGACAGGGGGCGTTGGGGACAATGAGCAGTTCTTC. Its translation is CASGSWTGGVGDNEQFF. The chain employs TRBV6-1 and TRBJ2-1, with 11 bases identical to TRBD1. V gave up 8 bases and J gave up 5 bases; unmatched junction bases: 14. CDR1 is MNHNS, CDR2 SASEGT, per germline. The CDR3 spans 17 residues.

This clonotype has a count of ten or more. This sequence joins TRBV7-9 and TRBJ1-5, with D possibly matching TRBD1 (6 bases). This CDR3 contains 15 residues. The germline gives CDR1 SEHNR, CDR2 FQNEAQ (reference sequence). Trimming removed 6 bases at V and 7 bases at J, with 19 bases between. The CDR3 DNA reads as TGTGCCAGCAGTCCCGATGGACCCGGGGGCCAGCCCCAGCATTTT. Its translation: CASSPDGPGGQPQHF.

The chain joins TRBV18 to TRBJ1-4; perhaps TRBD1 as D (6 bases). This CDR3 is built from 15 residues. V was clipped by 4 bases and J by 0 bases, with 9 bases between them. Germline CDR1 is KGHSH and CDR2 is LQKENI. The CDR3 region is CASSLGQTTNEKLFF. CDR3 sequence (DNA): TGTGCCAGCTCACTAGGACAGACAACTAATGAAAAACTGTTTTTT.

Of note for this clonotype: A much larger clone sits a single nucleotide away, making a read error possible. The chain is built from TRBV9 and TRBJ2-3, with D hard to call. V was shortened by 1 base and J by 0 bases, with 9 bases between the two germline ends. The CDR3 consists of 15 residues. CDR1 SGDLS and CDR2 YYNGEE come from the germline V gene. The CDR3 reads CASSVRAHSTDTQYF. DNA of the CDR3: TGTGCCAGCAGCGTACGGGCACATAGCACAGATACGCAGTATTTT.

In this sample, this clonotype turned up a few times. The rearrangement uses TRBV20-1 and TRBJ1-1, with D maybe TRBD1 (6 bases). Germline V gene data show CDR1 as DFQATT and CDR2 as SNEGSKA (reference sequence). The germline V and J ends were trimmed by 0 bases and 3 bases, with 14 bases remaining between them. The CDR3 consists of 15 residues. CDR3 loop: CSARDPKQGYTEAFF. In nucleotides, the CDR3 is TGCAGTGCTAGAGATCCCAAACAGGGCTACACTGAAGCTTTCTTT.

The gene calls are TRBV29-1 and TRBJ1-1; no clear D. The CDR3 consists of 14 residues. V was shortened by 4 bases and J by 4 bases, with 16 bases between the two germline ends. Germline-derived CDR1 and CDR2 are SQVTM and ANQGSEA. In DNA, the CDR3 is TGCAGCGTTGTAAGCAAATTGAGGTTCACTGAAGCTTTCTTT. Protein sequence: CSVVSKLRFTEAFF.

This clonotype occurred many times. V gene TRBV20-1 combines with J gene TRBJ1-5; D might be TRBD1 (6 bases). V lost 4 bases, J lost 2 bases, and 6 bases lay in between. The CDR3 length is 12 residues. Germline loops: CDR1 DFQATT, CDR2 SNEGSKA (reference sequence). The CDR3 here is CSATGGNQPQHF. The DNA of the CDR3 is TGCAGTGCTACAGGGGGCAATCAGCCCCAGCATTTT.

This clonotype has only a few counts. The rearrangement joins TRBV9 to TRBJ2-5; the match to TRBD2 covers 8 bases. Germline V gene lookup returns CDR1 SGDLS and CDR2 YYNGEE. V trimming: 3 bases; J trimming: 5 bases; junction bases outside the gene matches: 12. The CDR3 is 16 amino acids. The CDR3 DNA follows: TGTGCCAGCAGCGAATCCGGGACTAGTTCGTTGGAGACCCAGTACTTC. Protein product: CASSESGTSSLETQYF.

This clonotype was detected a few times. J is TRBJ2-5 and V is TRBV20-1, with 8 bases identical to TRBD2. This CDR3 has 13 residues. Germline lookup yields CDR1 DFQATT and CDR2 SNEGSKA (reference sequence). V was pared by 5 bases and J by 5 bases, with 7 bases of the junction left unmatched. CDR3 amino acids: CSAPGLGHETQYF. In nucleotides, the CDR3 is TGCAGTGCTCCGGGACTAGGCCATGAGACCCAGTACTTC.

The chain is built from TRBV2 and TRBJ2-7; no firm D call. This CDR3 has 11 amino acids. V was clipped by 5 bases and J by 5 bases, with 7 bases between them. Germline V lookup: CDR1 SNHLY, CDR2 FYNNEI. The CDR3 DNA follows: TGTGCCAGCAGTTATACTAACGAGCAGTACTTC. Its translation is CASSYTNEQYF.

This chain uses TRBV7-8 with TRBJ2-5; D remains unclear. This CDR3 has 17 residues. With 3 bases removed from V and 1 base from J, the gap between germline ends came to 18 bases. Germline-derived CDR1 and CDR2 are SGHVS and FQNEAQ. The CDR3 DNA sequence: TGTGCCAGCAGCTTTGGGAACCGGCTACGGTCCCAAGAGACCCAGTACTTC. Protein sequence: CASSFGNRLRSQETQYF.

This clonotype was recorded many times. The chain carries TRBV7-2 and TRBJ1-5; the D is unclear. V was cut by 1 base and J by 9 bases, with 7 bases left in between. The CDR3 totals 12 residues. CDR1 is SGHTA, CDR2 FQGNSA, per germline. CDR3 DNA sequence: TGTGCCAGCAGCTTAGACCCCGCGCCCCAGCATTTT. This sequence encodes CASSLDPAPQHF.

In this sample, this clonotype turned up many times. The CDR3 reads CASSHTGLLNEQFF. The CDR3 DNA reads TGTGCCAGCAGCCATACTGGACTCCTGAATGAGCAGTTCTTC. The chain combines TRBV7-3 with TRBJ2-1; perhaps TRBD2 as D (5 bases). The germline V and J ends were trimmed by 5 bases and 7 bases, with 15 bases remaining between them. The germline V gene encodes CDR1 SGHTA and CDR2 FQGTGA. The CDR3 sequence is 14 residues long.